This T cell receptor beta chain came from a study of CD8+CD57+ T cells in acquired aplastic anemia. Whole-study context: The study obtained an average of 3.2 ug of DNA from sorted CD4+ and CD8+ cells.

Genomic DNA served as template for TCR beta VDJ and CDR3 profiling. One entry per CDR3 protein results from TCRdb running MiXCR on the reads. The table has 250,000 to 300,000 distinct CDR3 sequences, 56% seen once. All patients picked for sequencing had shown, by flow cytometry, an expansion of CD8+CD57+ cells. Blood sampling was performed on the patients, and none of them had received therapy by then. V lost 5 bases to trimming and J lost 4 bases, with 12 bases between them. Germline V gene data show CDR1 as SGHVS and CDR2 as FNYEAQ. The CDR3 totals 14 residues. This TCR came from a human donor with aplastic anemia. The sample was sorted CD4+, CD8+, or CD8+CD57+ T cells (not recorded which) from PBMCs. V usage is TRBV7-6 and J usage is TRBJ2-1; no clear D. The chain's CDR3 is CASSLYLGYNEQFF. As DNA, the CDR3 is TGTGCCAGCAGCCTCTATCTCGGTTACAATGAGCAGTTCTTC. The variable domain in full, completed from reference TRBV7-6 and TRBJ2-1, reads GAGVSQSPRYKVTKRGQDVALRCDPISGHVSLYWYRQALGQGPEFLTYFNYEAQQDKSGLPNDRFSAERPEGSISTLTIQRTEQRDSAMYRCASSLYLGYNEQFFGPGTRLTVL.